Below, 2 T cell receptor beta chains from the same sample are listed, as sequenced in a study of blood T cell repertoires in COVID-19. The data were produced by immunoSEQ multiplex PCR, yet TCRdb's version contains in-frame clones alone and is incomplete. The sample includes 210,000 or so clones, around 80% of them seen just once. The sample consisted of peripheral blood. Receptors were obtained from a woman aged 80 or over with active or convalescent COVID-19.

The rearrangement uses TRBV7-3 and TRBJ2-1, with 10 bases fitting TRBD1. This CDR3 is built from 15 residues. V lost 3 bases and J lost 5; bases outside the gene matches: 4. Germline CDR1 reads SGHTA; CDR2 reads FQGTGA. The CDR3 loop reads CASSFGTGDNNEQFF. CDR3 sequence (DNA): TGTGCCAGCAGCTTCGGGACAGGGGATAACAATGAGCAGTTCTTC.

This clone was recorded only once. The chain carries TRBV9 and TRBJ1-3; D is perhaps TRBD1 (6 bases). CDR1 is SGDLS, CDR2 YYNGEE, per germline. Trimming took off 0 bases at V and 2 bases at J, with 9 bases between the two ends. The CDR3 consists of 15 residues. CDR3 residues: CASSVGQDPGNTIYF. The DNA for the CDR3 is TGTGCCAGCAGCGTAGGACAGGATCCTGGAAACACCATATATTTT.